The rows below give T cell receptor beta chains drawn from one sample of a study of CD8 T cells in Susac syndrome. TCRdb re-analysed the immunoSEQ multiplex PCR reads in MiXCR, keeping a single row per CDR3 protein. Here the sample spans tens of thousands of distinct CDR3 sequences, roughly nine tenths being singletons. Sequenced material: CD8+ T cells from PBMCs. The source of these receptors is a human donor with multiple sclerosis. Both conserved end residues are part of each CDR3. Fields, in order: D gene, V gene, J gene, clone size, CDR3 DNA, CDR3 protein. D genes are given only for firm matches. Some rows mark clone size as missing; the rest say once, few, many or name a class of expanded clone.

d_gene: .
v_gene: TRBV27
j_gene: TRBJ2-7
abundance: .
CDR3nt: TGTGCCAGCAGTTTGATGGGGGCTCGGTCCTACGAGCAGTACTTC
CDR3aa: CASSLMGARSYEQYF

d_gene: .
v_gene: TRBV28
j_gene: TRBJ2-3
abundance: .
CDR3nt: TGTGCCAGCAGAATCCGAGATACGCAGTATTTT
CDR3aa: CASRIRDTQYF

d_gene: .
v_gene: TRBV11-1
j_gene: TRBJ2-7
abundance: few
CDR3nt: TGTGCCAGCAGCTTAGGACCCGGAGGGAGCTCCTACGAGCAGTACTTC
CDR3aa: CASSLGPGGSSYEQYF

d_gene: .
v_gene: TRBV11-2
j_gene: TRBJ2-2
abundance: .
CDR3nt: TGTGCCAGCAGCTTAGGTGGGAACGGGGAGCTGTTTTTT
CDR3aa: CASSLGGNGELFF

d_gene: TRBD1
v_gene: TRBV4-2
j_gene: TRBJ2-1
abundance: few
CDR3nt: TGTGCCAGCAGCCGGGACAGGGGAAGCAATGAGCAGTTCTTC
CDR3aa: CASSRDRGSNEQFF

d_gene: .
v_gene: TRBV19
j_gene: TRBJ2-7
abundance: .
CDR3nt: TGTGCCAGTAGTATCCTCAGGGCTCCCTCCTACGAGCAGTACTTC
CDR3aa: CASSILRAPSYEQYF

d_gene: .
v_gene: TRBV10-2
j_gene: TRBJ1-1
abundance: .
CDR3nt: TGCGCCAGCAGAGACGGGGGGGCCAGGACTGAAGCTTTCTTT
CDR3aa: CASRDGGARTEAFF

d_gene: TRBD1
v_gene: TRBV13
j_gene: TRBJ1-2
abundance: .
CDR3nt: TGTGCCAGCAGCCTAAGGGGGCACTTAGAATATGGCTACACCTTC
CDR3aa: CASSLRGHLEYGYTF

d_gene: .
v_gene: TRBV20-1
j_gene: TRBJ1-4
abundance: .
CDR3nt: TGCAGTGCTAGAGACAGACAGGATCCTAATGAAAAACTGTTTTTT
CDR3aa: CSARDRQDPNEKLFF

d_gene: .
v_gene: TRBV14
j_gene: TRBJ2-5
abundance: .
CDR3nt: TGTGCCAGCAGCCCTTTGTTCGGGGAGACCCAGTACTTC
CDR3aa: CASSPLFGETQYF

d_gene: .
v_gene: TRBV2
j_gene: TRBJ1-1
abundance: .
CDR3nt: TGTGCCAGCAGTGAAGCCGTCCGGGATCTTTTCTTT
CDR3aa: CASSEAVRDLFF

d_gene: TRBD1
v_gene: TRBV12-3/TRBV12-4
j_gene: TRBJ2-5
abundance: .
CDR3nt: TGTGCCAGCAGTTTTCGGGGACAGGGCCAAGAGACCCAGTACTTC
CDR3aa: CASSFRGQGQETQYF

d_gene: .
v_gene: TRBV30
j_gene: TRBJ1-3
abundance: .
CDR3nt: TGTGCCTGGAGTAGTGAGGCTGAAAACACCATATATTTT
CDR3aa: CAWSSEAENTIYF

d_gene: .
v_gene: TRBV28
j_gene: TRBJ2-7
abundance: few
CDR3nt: TGTGCCAGCAGTTTAGGGTTAGCGAGCGAGCAGTACTTC
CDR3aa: CASSLGLASEQYF

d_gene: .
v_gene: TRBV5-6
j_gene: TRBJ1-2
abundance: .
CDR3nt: TGTGCCAGCAGCGCCGGTTGGGGCTACACCTTC
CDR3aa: CASSAGWGYTF

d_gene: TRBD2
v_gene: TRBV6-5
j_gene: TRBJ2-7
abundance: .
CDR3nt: TGTGCCAGCAGTTACTTAGGGGGTAGCGGGAGAAAAGACGAGCAGTACTTC
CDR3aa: CASSYLGGSGRKDEQYF

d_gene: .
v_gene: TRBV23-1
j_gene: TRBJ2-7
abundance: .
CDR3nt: TGCGCCAGCAGTCAATCCAGGGACGGAGACTACGAGCAGTACTTC
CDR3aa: CASSQSRDGDYEQYF

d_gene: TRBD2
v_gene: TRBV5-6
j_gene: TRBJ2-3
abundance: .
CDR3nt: TGTGCCAGCAGCTTGCGGGGGGGGCCCACAGATACGCAGTATTTT
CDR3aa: CASSLRGGPTDTQYF

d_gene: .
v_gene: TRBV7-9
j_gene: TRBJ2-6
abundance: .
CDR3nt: TGTGCCAGCAGCTTAGCGCAGGGCCAGAGCTCTGGGGCCAACGTCCTGACTTTC
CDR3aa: CASSLAQGQSSGANVLTF

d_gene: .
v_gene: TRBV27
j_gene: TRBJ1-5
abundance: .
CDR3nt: TGTGCCAGCAGTTTATCGCCGGGGTATCAGCCCCAGCATTTT
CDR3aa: CASSLSPGYQPQHF

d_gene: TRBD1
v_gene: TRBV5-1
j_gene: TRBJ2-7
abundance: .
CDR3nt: TGCGCCAGCAGCTCCCAATCGGGACAGCACTACGAGCAGTACTTC
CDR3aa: CASSSQSGQHYEQYF

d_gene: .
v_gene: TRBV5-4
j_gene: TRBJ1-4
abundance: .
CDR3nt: TGTGCCAGCAGCTTGGAGGGGGTTGGAAAACTGTTTTTT
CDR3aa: CASSLEGVGKLFF

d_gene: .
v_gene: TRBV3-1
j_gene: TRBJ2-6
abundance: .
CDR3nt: TGTGCCAGCAGCCTCGAACGGGCCAACGTCCTGACTTTC
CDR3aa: CASSLERANVLTF

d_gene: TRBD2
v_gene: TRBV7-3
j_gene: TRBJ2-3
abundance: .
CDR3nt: TGTGCCAGCAGCCCCGGGACTAGCGAGGGGGATACGCAGTATTTT
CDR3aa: CASSPGTSEGDTQYF

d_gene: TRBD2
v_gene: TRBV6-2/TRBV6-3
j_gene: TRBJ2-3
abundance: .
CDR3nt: TGTGCCAGCAGATCGACTAGCGGGAGCCCCCCAGATACGCAGTATTTT
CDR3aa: CASRSTSGSPPDTQYF

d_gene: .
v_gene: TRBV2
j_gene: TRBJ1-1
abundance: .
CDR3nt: TGTGCCAGCAGTGAACCGCGGGGGTGGGACACTGAAGCTTTCTTT
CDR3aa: CASSEPRGWDTEAFF

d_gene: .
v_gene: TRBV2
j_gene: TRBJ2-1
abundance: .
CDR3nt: TGTGCCAGCAGGGACTATGAGCAGTTCTTC
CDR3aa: CASRDYEQFF